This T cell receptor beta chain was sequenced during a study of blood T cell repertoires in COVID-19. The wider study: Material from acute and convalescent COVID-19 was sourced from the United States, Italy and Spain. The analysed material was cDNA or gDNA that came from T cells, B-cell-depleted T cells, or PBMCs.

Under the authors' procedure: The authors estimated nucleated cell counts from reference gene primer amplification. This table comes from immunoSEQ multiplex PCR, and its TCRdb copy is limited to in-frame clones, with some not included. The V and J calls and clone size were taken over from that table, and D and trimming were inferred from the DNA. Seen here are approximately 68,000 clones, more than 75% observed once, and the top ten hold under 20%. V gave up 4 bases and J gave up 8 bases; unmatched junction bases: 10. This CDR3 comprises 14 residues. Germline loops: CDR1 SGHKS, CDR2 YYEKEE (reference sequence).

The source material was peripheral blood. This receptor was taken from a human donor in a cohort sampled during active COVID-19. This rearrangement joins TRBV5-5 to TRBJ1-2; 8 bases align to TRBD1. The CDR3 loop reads CASSILQGAWGYTF. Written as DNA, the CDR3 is TGTGCCAGCAGCATCCTCCAGGGGGCCTGGGGCTACACCTTC.